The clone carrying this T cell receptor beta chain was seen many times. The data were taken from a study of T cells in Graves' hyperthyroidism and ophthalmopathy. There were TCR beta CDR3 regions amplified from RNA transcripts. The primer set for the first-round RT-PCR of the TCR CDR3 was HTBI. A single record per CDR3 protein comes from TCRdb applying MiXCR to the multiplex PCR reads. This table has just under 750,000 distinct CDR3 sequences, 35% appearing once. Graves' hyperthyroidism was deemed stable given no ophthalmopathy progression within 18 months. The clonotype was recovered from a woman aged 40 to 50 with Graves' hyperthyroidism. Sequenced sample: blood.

The CDR3 sequence: CASSERGTGRSPLHF. The DNA for the CDR3 is TGTGCCAGCAGTGAGAGGGGGACAGGGAGATCACCCCTCCACTTT. The chain uses TRBV2 and TRBJ1-6, with TRBD1 identical over 9 bases. This CDR3 is 15 amino acids long. The ends lost 3 bases at V and 10 bases at J; junction bases unmatched: 7. Germline V gene sequence: CDR1 SNHLY, CDR2 FYNNEI. The whole variable domain, filled in from reference TRBV2 and TRBJ1-6, reads EPEVTQTPSHQVTQMGQEVILRCVPISNHLYFYWYRQILGQKVEFLVSFYNNEISEKSEIFDDQFSVERPDGSNFTLKIRSTKLEDSAMYFCASSERGTGRSPLHFGNGTRLTVT.